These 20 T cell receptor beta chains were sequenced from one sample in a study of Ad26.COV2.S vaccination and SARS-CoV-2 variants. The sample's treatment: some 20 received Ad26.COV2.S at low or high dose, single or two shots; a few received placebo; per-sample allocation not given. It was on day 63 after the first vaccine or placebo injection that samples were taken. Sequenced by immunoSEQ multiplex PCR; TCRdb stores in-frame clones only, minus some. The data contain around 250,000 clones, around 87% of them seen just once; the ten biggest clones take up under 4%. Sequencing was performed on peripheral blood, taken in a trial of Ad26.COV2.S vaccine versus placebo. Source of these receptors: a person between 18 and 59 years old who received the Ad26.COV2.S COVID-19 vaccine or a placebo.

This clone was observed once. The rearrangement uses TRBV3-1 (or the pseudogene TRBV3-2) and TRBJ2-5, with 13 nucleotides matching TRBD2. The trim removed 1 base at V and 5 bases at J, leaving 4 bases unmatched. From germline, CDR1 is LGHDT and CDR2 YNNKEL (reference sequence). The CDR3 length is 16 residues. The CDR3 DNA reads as TGTGCCAGCAGCCAAGCCCCACTAGCGGGAGGGGAGACCCAGTACTTC. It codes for CASSQAPLAGGETQYF.

CDR3 sequence: CASSQRQNMNTEAFF. CDR3 bases: TGTGCCAGCAGCCAGCGACAGAACATGAACACTGAAGCTTTCTTT. The chain joins TRBV28 to TRBJ1-1, with D possibly matching TRBD1 (5 bases). Deletions cut 6 bases from V and 0 bases from J, with 14 bases between. Germline CDR1 reads MDHEN; CDR2 reads SYDVKM. The CDR3 totals 15 residues.

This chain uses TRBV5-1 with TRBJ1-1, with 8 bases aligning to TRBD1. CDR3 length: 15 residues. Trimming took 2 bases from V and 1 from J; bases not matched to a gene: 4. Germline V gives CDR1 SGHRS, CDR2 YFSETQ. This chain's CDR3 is CASSFLGQGNTEAFF. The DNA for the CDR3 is TGCGCCAGCAGCTTTCTAGGACAGGGGAACACTGAAGCTTTCTTT. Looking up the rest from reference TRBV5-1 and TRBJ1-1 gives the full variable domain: KAGVTQTPRYLIKTRGQQVTLSCSPISGHRSVSWYQQTPGQGLQFLFEYFSETQRNKGNFPGRFSGRQFSNSRSEMNVSTLELGDSALYLCASSFLGQGNTEAFFGQGTRLTVV.

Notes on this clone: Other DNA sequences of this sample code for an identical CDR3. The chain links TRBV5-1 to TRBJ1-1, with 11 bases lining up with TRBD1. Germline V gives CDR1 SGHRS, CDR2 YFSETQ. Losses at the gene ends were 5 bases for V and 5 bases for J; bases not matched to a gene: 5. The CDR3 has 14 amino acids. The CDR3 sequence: CASSAGTGGTEAFF. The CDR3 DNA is TGCGCCAGCAGTGCCGGGACAGGGGGGACTGAAGCTTTCTTT. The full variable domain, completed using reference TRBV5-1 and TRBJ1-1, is KAGVTQTPRYLIKTRGQQVTLSCSPISGHRSVSWYQQTPGQGLQFLFEYFSETQRNKGNFPGRFSGRQFSNSRSEMNVSTLELGDSALYLCASSAGTGGTEAFFGQGTRLTVV.

The CDR3 nucleotides are TGTGCCAGCAGCCACCCCTCTGGGGCAACCCTTGGGAATGAGCAGTTCTTC. Translation: CASSHPSGATLGNEQFF. The gene calls are TRBV4-2 and TRBJ2-1, with TRBD1 as a possible D gene (5 bases). Trimming took 3 bases from V and 7 from J, leaving 22 bases between them. Germline V gene lookup returns CDR1 LGHNA and CDR2 YNFKEQ. CDR3 length: 17 residues.

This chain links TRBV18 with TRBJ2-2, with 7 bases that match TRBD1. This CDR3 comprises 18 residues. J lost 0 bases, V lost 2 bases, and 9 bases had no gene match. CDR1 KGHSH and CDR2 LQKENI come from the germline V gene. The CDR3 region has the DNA TGTGCCAGCTCACCAAGGCTGCCGGGACAGTCGAACACCGGGGAGCTGTTTTTT. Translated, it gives CASSPRLPGQSNTGELFF.

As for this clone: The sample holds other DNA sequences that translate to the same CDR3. The CDR3 DNA follows: TGTGCCAGCAGTTTAAGTCAGCCCCAGCATTTT. Translated: CASSLSQPQHF. The chain recombines TRBV28 with TRBJ1-5; D remains ambiguous. The CDR3 contains 11 residues. The ends were cut back, 2 bases at V and 6 bases at J, with 2 bases in the middle. CDR1 is MDHEN, CDR2 SYDVKM, per germline.

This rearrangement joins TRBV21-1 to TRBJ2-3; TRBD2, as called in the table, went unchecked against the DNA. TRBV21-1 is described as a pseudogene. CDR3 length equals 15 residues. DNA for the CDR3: TGTGCCAGCAGCAGACTACAACCGGGGTTAGGTACGCAGTATTTT. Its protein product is CASSRLQPGLGTQYF.

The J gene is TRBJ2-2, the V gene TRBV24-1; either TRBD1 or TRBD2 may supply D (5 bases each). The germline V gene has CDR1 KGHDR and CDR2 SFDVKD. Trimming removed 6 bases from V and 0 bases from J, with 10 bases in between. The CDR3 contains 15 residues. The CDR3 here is CATSKGTANTGELFF. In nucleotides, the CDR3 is TGTGCCACCAGTAAAGGGACGGCGAACACCGGGGAGCTGTTTTTT.

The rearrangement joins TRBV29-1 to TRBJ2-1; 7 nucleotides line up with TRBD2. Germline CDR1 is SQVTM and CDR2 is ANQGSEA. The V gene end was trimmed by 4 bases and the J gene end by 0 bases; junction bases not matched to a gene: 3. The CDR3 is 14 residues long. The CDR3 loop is CSVGRDYSYNEQFF. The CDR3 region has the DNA TGCAGCGTTGGGAGGGACTACTCCTACAATGAGCAGTTCTTC.

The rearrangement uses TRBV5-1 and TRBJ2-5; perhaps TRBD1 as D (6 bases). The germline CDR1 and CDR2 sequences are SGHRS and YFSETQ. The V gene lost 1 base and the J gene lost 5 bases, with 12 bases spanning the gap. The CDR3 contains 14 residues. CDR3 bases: TGCGCCAGCAGCTTGACCAGGGGAAGGGAGACCCAGTACTTC. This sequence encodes CASSLTRGRETQYF.

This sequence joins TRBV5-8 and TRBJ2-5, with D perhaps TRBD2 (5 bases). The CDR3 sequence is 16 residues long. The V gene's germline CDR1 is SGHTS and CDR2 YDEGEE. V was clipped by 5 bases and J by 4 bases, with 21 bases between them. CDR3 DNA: TGTGCCAGCAGTCCCCACCGGGGTGAGATCGTAGAGACCCAGTACTTC. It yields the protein CASSPHRGEIVETQYF.

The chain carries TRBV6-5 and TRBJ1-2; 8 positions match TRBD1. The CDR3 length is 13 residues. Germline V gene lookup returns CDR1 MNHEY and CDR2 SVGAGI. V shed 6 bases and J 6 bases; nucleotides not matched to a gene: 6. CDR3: CASSPTGVNGYTF. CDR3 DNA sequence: TGTGCCAGCAGCCCGACAGGGGTTAATGGCTACACCTTC.

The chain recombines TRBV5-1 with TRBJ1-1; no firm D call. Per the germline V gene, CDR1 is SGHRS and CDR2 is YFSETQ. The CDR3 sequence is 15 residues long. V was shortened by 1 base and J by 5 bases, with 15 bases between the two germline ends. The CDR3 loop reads CASSLSAAGGTEAFF. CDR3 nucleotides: TGCGCCAGCAGCTTGTCGGCGGCAGGCGGTACTGAAGCTTTCTTT.

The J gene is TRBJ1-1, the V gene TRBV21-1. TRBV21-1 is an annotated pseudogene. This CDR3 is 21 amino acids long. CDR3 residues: CASSRGVRDNGDSRENTEAFF. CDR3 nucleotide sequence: TGTGCCAGCAGCAGGGGGGTGCGAGATAACGGAGACTCCCGGGAGAACACTGAAGCTTTCTTT.

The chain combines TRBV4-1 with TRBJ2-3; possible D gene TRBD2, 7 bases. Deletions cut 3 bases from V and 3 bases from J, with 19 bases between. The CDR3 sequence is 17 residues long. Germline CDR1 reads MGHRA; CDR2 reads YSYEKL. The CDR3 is CASSQHTGPAGTDTQYF. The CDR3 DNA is TGCGCCAGCAGCCAGCATACAGGGCCAGCGGGGACAGATACGCAGTATTTT.

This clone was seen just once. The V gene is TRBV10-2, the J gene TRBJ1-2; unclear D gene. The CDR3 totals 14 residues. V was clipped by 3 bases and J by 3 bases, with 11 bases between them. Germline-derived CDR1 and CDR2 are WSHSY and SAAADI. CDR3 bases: TGCGCCAGCAGTGAATCCAGGTCCCACTATGGCTACACCTTC. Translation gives CASSESRSHYGYTF.

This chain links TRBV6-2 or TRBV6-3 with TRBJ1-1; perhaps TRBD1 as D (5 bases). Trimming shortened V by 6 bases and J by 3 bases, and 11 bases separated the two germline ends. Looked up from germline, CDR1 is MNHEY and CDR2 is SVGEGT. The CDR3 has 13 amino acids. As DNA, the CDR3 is TGTGCCAGCAGCCGGGACGAGGACACTGAAGCTTTCTTT. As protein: CASSRDEDTEAFF.

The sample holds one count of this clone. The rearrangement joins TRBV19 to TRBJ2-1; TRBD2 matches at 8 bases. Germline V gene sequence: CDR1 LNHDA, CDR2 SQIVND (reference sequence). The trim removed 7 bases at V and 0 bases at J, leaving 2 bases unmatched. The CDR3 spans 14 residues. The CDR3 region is CASTSGSSYNEQFF. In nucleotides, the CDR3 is TGTGCCAGTACAAGCGGGAGCTCCTACAATGAGCAGTTCTTC.

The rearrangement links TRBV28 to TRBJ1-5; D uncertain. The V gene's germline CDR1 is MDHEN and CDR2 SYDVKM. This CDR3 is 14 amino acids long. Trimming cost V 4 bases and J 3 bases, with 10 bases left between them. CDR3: CASSSGRINQPQHF. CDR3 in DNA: TGTGCCAGCAGTTCCGGTAGGATCAATCAGCCCCAGCATTTT.